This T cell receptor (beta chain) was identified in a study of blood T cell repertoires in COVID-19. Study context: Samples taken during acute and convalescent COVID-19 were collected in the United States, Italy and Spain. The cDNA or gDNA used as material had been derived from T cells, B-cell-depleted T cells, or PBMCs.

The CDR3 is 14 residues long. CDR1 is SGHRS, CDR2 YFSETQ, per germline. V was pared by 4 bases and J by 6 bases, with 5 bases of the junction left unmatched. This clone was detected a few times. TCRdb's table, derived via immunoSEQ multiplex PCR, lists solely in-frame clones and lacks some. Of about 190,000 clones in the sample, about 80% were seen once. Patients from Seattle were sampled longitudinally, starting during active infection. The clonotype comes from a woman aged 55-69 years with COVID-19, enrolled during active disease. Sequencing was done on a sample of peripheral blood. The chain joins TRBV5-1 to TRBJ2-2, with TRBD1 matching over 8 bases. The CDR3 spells CASSHGQGAGELFF. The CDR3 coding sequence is TGCGCCAGCAGCCACGGACAGGGTGCCGGGGAGCTGTTTTTT.